What follows is one TCR beta chain and its context. This clonotype showed up many times. This receptor's antigen is unknown. Per-base quality was not reported, and no clone a single base away is much larger than it. cDNA was synthesized by template-switch 5'RACE using a primer carrying a 10-nucleotide random unique molecular identifier by which each TCR transcript was tagged. Over 180 million TCR-beta sequences, covering 15-18 subjects, were produced in each sequencing run. The RNeasy kit was used for extraction of total RNA. TCR-beta VDJ regions were amplified with primers for the TCR constant region and the 5'RACE anchor, using the KAPA Real-time Library Amplification kit. Sample indexes and Illumina adaptors were added in a first PCR, after which library yield was increased in a second PCR. The roughly 650 bp TCR product was size-selected on a 2% E-gel SizeSelection system after Ampure bead purification. Before pooling, library quality was assessed on a Bioanalyzer, concentration was determined with Qubit, and library quantification was performed with the Kapa Library Quantification kit. Paired-end 2 x 150 bp sequencing of the libraries was performed on an Illumina HiSeq 2500. To increase sequence diversity, about 24-32% phiX was spiked into each library pool. Processing in the source paper ran as follows. The UMI-based MiGEC pipeline processed quality-filtered reads and removed over 75% of raw TCR sequences during error correction. IMGT germline references were used for alignment of VDJ genes, and clonotypes were defined by a unique CDR3 amino acid sequence together with V-J genes. Clonal expansion, Shannon diversity, and CDR3 relatedness (CalcPairwiseDistances, ClusterSamples) were evaluated with VDJtools, and phylogenetic trees were built with CLCbio workbench. Using coefficient-of-variation modelling across technical triplicates, the study counted a clone as expanded if it had at least 8 unique UMIs. TCRdb trimmed public reads at Q25 via fastp, called clones via MiXCR and kept in-frame beta chains. Rows with one shared CDR3 protein collapse into an entry with the most common genes and DNA. The V and J calls and clone size are TCRdb's, not the authors'. This sample has about 50,000 distinct CDR3 sequences in its table, and approximately 9.2% of those were observed once. The top ten clones comprise 1.9% of the sample.

Reading the germline V gene gives CDR1 MNHEY and CDR2 SVGEGT. V is reduced by 6 bases and J by 5 bases, leaving a spacing of 10 bases between them. The CDR3 starts with the cysteine, ends with the phenylalanine, and has 12 residues. The CDR3 DNA has 36 bases and is translated from base 1. These data belong to a study of neurological immune-mediated disorders (dated by TCRdb to between 2018 and 2020). About the full investigation: Using UMI-based sequencing, the study compared peripheral blood TCR-beta repertoires from patients with HTLV-I-associated myelopathy (HAM/TSP), patients with multiple sclerosis, and healthy controls. Each longitudinal HAM/TSP and healthy donor was sampled at 3 time-points spaced at about 3-45 month intervals. Longitudinal samples, technical triplicates and paired sorted CD4+ and CD8+ T-cell subsets, alongside PBMC samples, were included among the 90 to 130 TCR-beta libraries. The cohort was made up of 68 subjects, consisting of 14 HAM/TSP patients, 34 multiple sclerosis patients and 20 healthy controls.

What the research found in general, with its limitations: TCR clonal expansion was highest in HAM/TSP patients and lowest in MS patients, with MS patients falling below even healthy controls. Expanded clones from different subjects shared no identical CDR3 amino acid sequences, which suggests that TCR-beta repertoires were private in all groups.

The sample's time point, from its label and the paper: longitudinal time-point 3. The healthy controls were volunteers from blood banks in Maryland, USA. Unsorted PBMC libraries were generated from 2 million PBMCs stored in RNAlater at -80 °C until RNA extraction. Peripheral blood underwent Ficoll-Hypaque density gradient centrifugation to isolate PBMCs, which were then cryopreserved in liquid nitrogen. In this chain, TRBV6-2 or TRBV6-3 is recombined with TRBJ1-2, with the D gene uncertain. The source is a woman aged 40 to 55 in good health. The sample taken for sequencing was PBMCs. DNA sequence: TGTGCCAGCAGCCCCCGTCGGTATGGCTACACCTTC. Its translation reads: CASSPRRYGYTF.